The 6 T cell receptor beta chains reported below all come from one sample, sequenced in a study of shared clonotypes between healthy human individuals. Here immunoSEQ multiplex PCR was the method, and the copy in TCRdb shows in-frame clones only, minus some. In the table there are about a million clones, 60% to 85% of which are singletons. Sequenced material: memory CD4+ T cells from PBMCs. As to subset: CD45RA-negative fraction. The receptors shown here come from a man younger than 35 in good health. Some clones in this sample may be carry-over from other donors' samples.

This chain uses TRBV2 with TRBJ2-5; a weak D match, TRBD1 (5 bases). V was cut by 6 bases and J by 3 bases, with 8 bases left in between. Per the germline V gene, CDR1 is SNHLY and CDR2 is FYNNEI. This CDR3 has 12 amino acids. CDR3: CASSDRKETQYF. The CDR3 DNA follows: TGTGCCAGCAGCGACAGAAAAGAGACCCAGTACTTC.

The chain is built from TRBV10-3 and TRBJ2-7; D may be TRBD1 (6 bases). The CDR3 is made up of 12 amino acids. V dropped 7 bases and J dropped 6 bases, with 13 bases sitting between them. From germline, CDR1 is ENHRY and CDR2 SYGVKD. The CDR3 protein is CAITNTGIEQYF. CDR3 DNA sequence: TGTGCCATCACCAATACAGGGATCGAGCAGTACTTC.

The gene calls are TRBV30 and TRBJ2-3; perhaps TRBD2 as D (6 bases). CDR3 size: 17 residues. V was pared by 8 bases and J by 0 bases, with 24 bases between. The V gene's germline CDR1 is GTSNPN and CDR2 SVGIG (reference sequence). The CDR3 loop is CAPLSWDSNTSTDTQYF. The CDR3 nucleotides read TGTGCCCCACTATCCTGGGACTCGAATACTAGCACAGATACGCAGTATTTT.

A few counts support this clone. The CDR3 DNA reads as TGTGCCTGGAACGGGAAGGGGGCGATAAGAAGGTCTGAAGCTTTCTTT. Translating gives CAWNGKGAIRRSEAFF. J is TRBJ1-1 and V is TRBV30; 7 positions match TRBD1. V trimming: 4 bases; J trimming: 6 bases; junction bases outside the gene matches: 17. There are 16 residues in the CDR3. The germline CDR1 and CDR2 sequences are GTSNPN and SVGIG (reference sequence).

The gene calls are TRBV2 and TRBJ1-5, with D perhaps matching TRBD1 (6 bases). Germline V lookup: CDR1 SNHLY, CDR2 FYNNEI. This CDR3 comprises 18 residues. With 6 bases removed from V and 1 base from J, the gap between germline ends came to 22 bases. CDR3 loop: CASRGQRTGLGSNQPQHF. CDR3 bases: TGTGCCAGCAGGGGCCAGCGAACAGGGTTGGGGAGCAATCAGCCCCAGCATTTT.

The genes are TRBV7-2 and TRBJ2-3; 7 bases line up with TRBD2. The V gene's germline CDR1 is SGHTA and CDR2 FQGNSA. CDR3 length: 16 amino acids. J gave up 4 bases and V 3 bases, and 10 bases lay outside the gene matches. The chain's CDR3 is CASSFLAGREADTQYF. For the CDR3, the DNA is TGTGCCAGCAGCTTTTTAGCGGGCCGAGAGGCAGATACGCAGTATTTT.